This entry features one T cell receptor beta chain sequence. Trimming removed 0 bases at V and 3 bases at J, with 18 bases between. The germline CDR1 and CDR2 sequences are LGHDT and YNNKEL (reference sequence). The CDR3 length is 17 residues. The data stem from a study of blood T cell repertoires in COVID-19. The assay was immunoSEQ multiplex PCR, and TCRdb's table has in-frame clones only and misses some. The sample shows about 380,000 clones, approximately 90% of them seen only once. The chain recombines TRBV3-1 (or the pseudogene TRBV3-2) with TRBJ2-7; maybe TRBD2 (5 bases). The source of this sequence is a woman aged 18-29 years who had recovered from COVID-19. Sequenced material: PBMCs or T cells enriched from blood (not recorded which). For the CDR3, the DNA is TGTGCCAGCAGCCAAGATCGAGGGCAAGACTCCTTCTACGAGCAGTACTTC. Protein product: CASSQDRGQDSFYEQYF.